This TCR beta chain was documented in a study of control samples from healthy donors and cancer patients. The protocol was immunoSEQ multiplex PCR, while the TCRdb copy is restricted to in-frame clones and leaves out a portion. This table has tens of thousands of clones, roughly 86% appearing once. V lost 4 bases and J lost 0, with 12 bases in between. The germline gives CDR1 SGHVS, CDR2 FQNEAQ. The CDR3 is made up of 16 amino acids. The J gene is TRBJ1-4, the V gene TRBV7-8, with D possibly TRBD1 on 6 matching bases. The receptor was derived from a woman aged 40 to 50 with lung cancer. The sample taken for sequencing was PBMCs. The CDR3 is CASSSLRGPTNEKLFF. In DNA, the CDR3 is TGTGCCAGCAGCTCCCTACGGGGGCCAACTAATGAAAAACTGTTTTTT.